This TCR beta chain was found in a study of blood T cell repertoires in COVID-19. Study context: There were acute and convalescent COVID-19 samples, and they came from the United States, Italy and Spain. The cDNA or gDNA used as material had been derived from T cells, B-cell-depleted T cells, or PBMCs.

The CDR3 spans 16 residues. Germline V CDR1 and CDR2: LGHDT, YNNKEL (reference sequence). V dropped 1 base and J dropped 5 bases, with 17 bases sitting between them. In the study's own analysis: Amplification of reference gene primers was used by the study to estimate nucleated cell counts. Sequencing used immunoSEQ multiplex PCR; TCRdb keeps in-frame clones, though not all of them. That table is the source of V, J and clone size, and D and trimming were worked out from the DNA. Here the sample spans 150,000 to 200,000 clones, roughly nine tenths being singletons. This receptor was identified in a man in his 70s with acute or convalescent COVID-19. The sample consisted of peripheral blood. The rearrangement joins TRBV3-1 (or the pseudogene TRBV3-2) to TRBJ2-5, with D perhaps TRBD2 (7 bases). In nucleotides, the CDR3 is TGTGCCAGCAGCCAAGTAGGGGGGGCGATCGGGGAGACCCAGTACTTC. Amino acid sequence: CASSQVGGAIGETQYF.